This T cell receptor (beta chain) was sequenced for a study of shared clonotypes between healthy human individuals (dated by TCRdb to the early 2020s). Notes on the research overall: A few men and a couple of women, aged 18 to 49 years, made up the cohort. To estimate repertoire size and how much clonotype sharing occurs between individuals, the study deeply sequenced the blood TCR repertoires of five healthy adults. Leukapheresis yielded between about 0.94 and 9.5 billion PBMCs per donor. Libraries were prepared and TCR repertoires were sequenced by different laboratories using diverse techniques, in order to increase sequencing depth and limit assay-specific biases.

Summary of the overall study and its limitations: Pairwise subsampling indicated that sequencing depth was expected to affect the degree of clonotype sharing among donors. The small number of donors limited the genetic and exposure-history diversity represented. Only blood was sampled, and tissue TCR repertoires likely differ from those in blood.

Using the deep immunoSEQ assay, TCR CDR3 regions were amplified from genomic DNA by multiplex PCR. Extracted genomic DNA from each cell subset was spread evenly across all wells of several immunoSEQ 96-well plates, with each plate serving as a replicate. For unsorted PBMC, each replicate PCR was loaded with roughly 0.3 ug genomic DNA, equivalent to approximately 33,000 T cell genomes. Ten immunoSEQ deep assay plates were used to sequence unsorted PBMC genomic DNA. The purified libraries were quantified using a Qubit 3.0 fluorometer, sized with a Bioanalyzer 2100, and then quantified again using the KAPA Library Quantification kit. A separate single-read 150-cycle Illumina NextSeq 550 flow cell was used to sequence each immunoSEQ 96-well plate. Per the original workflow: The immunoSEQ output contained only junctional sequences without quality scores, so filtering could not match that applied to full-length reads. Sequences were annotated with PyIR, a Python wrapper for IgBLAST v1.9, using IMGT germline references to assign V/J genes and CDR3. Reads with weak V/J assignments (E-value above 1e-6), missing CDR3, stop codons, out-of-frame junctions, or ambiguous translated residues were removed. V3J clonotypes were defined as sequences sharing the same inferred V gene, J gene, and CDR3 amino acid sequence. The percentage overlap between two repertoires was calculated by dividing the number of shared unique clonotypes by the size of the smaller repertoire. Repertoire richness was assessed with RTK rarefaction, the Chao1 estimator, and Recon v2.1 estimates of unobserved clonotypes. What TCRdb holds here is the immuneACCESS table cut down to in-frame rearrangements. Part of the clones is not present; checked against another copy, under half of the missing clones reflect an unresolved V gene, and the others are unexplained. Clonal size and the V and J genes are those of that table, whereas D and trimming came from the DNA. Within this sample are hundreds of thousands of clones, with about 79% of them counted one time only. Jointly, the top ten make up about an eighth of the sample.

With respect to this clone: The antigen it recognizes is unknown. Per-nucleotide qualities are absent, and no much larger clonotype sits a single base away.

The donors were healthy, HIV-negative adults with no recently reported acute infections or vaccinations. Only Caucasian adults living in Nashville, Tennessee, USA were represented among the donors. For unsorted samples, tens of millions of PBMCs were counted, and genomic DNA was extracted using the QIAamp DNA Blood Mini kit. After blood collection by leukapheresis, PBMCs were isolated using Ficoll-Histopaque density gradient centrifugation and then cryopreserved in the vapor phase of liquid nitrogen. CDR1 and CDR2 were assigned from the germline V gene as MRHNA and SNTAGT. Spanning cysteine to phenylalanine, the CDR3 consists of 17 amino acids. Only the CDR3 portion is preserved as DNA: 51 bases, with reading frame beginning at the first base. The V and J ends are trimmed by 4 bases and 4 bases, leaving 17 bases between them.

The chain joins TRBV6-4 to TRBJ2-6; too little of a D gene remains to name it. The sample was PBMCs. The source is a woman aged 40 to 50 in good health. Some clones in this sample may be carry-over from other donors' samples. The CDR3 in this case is CASSGPTKLGGANVLTF. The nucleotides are TGTGCCAGCAGTGGGCCAACGAAACTGGGCGGGGCCAACGTCCTGACTTTC.